The clone carrying this T cell receptor (beta chain) has at least ten counts. Its antigen is unidentified. This CDR3 is built from 14 residues. Germline CDR1 LGHNA, CDR2 YNFKEQ. V dropped 1 base and J dropped 3 bases, with 10 bases sitting between them. The source of the sample is a study of T-cell memory formation after mild COVID-19. Study observations and caveats: Detection of some responders pre-infection suggested pre-existing cross-reactive memory T cells participated.

TCRdb redid the calling of the 5' RACE reads with MiXCR, one entry per CDR3 protein. Here the sample spans tens of thousands of distinct CDR3 sequences, approximately 12% being singletons. The chain has TRBV4-2 and TRBJ2-7, with D hard to call. The sequence came from a man between 18 and 35 years old who had mild COVID-19 (a few samples of this study predate the infection). Cell type and time point are not known. Sequenced: PBMCs or a T cell subset sorted from them (not recorded which). CDR3 protein: CASSQGLQLYEQYF. The CDR3 coding sequence is TGTGCCAGCAGCCAAGGTTTACAACTCTACGAGCAGTACTTC.